The rows below give T cell receptor beta chains drawn from one sample of a study. TCRdb redid the calling of the RT-PCR reads with MiXCR, one entry per CDR3 protein. The profile shows about 700,000 distinct CDR3 sequences, 12% to 15% of them singletons. Material for sequencing was memory CD4+ T cells from blood. The receptors come from a female donor in good health, serving as a healthy control. Both conserved end residues are part of each CDR3. Fields, in order: clone size, J gene, D gene, V gene, CDR3 protein, CDR3 DNA. The D gene is left open where the match is weak. A clone size is listed for some rows: how often the clone was seen (once, few, many), or a class if it is expanded.

size: many; J: TRBJ2-7; D: TRBD1; V: TRBV5-6; CDR3: CASSLDRGHEQYF; DNA: TGTGCCAGCAGCTTGGACAGGGGGCACGAGCAGTACTTC
size: -; J: TRBJ2-1; D: TRBD2; V: TRBV28; CDR3: CASSLLLGGTSRINEQFF; DNA: TGTGCCAGCAGTTTATTATTGGGCGGGACTAGCCGCATCAATGAGCAGTTCTTC
size: -; J: TRBJ2-3; D: -; V: TRBV3-1; CDR3: CASSQDVAYAFSTDTQYF; DNA: TGTGCCAGCAGCCAAGATGTGGCCTACGCGTTTAGTACAGATACGCAGTATTTT
size: few; J: TRBJ1-4; D: -; V: TRBV5-1; CDR3: CASSLEPSGEKLFF; DNA: TGCGCCAGCAGCTTGGAACCATCGGGTGAAAAACTGTTTTTT
size: few; J: TRBJ2-5; D: TRBD1; V: TRBV28; CDR3: CASSFGTGGRETQYF; DNA: TGTGCCAGCAGTTTTGGGACAGGGGGCAGGGAGACCCAGTACTTC
size: many; J: TRBJ2-3; D: -; V: TRBV7-3; CDR3: CASSLNAASSLQPDTQYF; DNA: TGTGCCAGCAGCTTAAATGCGGCTAGCTCTCTTCAGCCAGATACGCAGTATTTT
size: few; J: TRBJ2-6; D: TRBD1; V: TRBV20-1; CDR3: CSVMAGGRSGANVLTF; DNA: TGCAGTGTGATGGCAGGGGGCCGCTCTGGGGCCAACGTCCTGACTTTC
size: -; J: TRBJ1-3; D: TRBD1; V: TRBV7-9; CDR3: CASSLATDRGLYF; DNA: TGTGCCAGCAGCTTAGCGACGGACAGGGGGCTATATTTT
size: many; J: TRBJ2-7; D: -; V: TRBV4-2; CDR3: CASSQEQSVLSYEQYF; DNA: TGTGCCAGCAGCCAAGAACAGTCGGTCCTATCTTACGAGCAGTACTTC
size: -; J: TRBJ2-5; D: TRBD1; V: TRBV3-1; CDR3: CASSHGASGQGGETQYF; DNA: TGTGCCAGCAGCCACGGGGCCTCGGGACAGGGTGGTGAGACCCAGTACTTC
size: -; J: TRBJ2-1; D: TRBD2; V: TRBV7-8; CDR3: CASSFLGGVNEQFF; DNA: TGTGCCAGCAGCTTCCTGGGAGGGGTCAATGAGCAGTTCTTC
size: once; J: TRBJ2-2; D: TRBD1; V: TRBV19; CDR3: CASSIVDRQSGELFF; DNA: TGTGCCAGTAGTATAGTGGACAGGCAGTCCGGGGAGCTGTTTTTT
size: -; J: TRBJ1-3; D: -; V: TRBV7-9; CDR3: CASSPQGDGNTIYF; DNA: TGTGCCAGCAGCCCACAGGGAGATGGAAACACCATATATTTT
size: -; J: TRBJ1-1; D: TRBD1; V: TRBV12-3/TRBV12-4; CDR3: CASRGTGGSEAFF; DNA: TGTGCCAGCAGAGGGACAGGGGGCTCTGAAGCTTTCTTT
size: few; J: TRBJ1-3; D: TRBD1; V: TRBV6-5; CDR3: CASSSDRGSGNTIYF; DNA: TGTGCCAGCAGCTCGGACAGGGGCTCTGGAAACACCATATATTTT
size: many; J: TRBJ2-1; D: -; V: TRBV29-1; CDR3: CSAGTRRENEQFF; DNA: TGCAGCGCTGGGACTCGTCGTGAGAATGAGCAGTTCTTC
size: few; J: TRBJ2-1; D: -; V: TRBV3-1; CDR3: CASSQTNSNEQFF; DNA: TGTGCCAGCAGCCAGACGAACTCGAATGAGCAGTTCTTC
size: many; J: TRBJ2-2; D: TRBD1; V: TRBV5-1; CDR3: CASSLVSGQGTGELFF; DNA: TGCGCCAGCAGCTTGGTGTCGGGACAGGGAACCGGGGAGCTGTTTTTT
size: many; J: TRBJ1-2; D: TRBD1; V: TRBV6-5; CDR3: CASSYRDRGRGYTF; DNA: TGTGCCAGCAGTTATAGGGACAGGGGTCGTGGCTACACCTTC
size: few; J: TRBJ2-3; D: -; V: TRBV7-8; CDR3: CASSMATDTQYF; DNA: TGTGCCAGCAGCATGGCCACAGATACGCAGTATTTT
size: few; J: TRBJ2-5; D: TRBD2; V: TRBV5-1; CDR3: CASSFMLAGQETQYF; DNA: TGCGCCAGCAGCTTCATGCTAGCGGGACAAGAGACCCAGTACTTC
size: many; J: TRBJ2-7; D: TRBD2; V: TRBV29-1; CDR3: CSAAGTSGRARSDGVREQYF; DNA: TGCAGCGCTGCCGGGACTAGCGGGAGGGCCCGTTCGGATGGGGTGCGCGAGCAGTACTTC
size: many; J: TRBJ2-1; D: -; V: TRBV12-3/TRBV12-4; CDR3: CASSLGAASGVGSYNEQFF; DNA: TGTGCCAGCAGTTTGGGGGCGGCTAGCGGTGTCGGCTCCTACAATGAGCAGTTCTTC
size: -; J: TRBJ2-7; D: -; V: TRBV4-1; CDR3: CASSRTSSSEQYF; DNA: TGCGCCAGCAGCCGGACGTCTTCAAGCGAGCAGTACTTC
size: -; J: TRBJ2-7; D: TRBD1; V: TRBV4-1; CDR3: CASKNTGAYEQYF; DNA: TGCGCCAGCAAGAATACAGGGGCTTACGAGCAGTACTTC
size: -; J: TRBJ2-2; D: TRBD2; V: TRBV20-1; CDR3: CSARERLAGGTGELFF; DNA: TGCAGTGCTAGAGAGCGACTAGCGGGAGGCACCGGGGAGCTGTTTTTT
size: -; J: TRBJ2-5; D: TRBD2; V: TRBV6-6; CDR3: CASRKGLADQETQYF; DNA: TGTGCCAGCAGAAAGGGACTAGCGGACCAAGAGACCCAGTACTTC
size: few; J: TRBJ1-5; D: -; V: TRBV2; CDR3: CASSGGTASGQPQHF; DNA: TGTGCCAGCAGTGGGGGGACTGCCTCAGGACAGCCCCAGCATTTT
size: -; J: TRBJ1-1; D: -; V: TRBV9; CDR3: CASSAQGGGVRDTEAFF; DNA: TGTGCCAGCAGCGCACAGGGAGGGGGGGTGCGGGACACTGAAGCTTTCTTT
size: few; J: TRBJ2-7; D: -; V: TRBV19; CDR3: CASSMRNEQYF; DNA: TGTGCCAGTAGTATGAGGAACGAGCAGTACTTC
size: -; J: TRBJ2-2; D: -; V: TRBV27; CDR3: CASSLGGLGELFF; DNA: TGTGCCAGCAGCCTCGGGGGTCTCGGGGAGCTGTTTTTT
size: many; J: TRBJ2-7; D: -; V: TRBV10-3; CDR3: CAISEGIGVTYEQYF; DNA: TGTGCCATCAGTGAGGGGATAGGGGTCACCTACGAGCAGTACTTC
size: few; J: TRBJ1-4; D: TRBD1; V: TRBV28; CDR3: CASSFNLRPGGNEKLFF; DNA: TGTGCCAGCAGTTTTAATTTGAGGCCAGGGGGGAATGAAAAACTGTTTTTT
size: few; J: TRBJ2-2; D: -; V: TRBV7-3; CDR3: CASSAVNTGELFF; DNA: TGTGCCAGCAGCGCGGTGAACACCGGGGAGCTGTTTTTT